This T cell receptor beta chain emerged from a study of vaccination effects on CD4 cells after COVID-19. At the level of the study: The vaccine given was either BNT162b2 or mRNA-1273, in two doses.

Sequencing in the ViraFEST assay came after antigen-specific CD4+ T cells had been expanded with viral peptide pools, which were used to stimulate PBMC. The culture ran for 10 days, and then CD4+ T cells were isolated. None of the vaccinated had previously contracted SARS-CoV-2, and their nucleocapsid antibodies tested negative. Cultures of fewer than 2.5 million PBMC per well contained 9.5 to 10 IU/ml IL-2 plus 10 ug/ml peptides. The study, taken as a whole, reports: Clones arising from infection and from vaccination showed marked clonal contraction late after vaccination.

This clone appeared a few times. Its antigen remains unknown. The CDR3 extends over 14 amino acids. In germline, CDR1 is SGHTA, CDR2 FQGNSA. V lost 2 bases to trimming and J lost 0 bases, with 5 bases between them. Generated by immunoSEQ multiplex PCR, the TCRdb table keeps only in-frame clones and is missing some. The data show approximately 30,000 clones, with about four fifths seen just once and around 32% held by the top ten. The chain is built from TRBV7-2 and TRBJ1-3; D remains unclear. This sample comprised CD4+ T cells from PBMCs cultured with SARS-CoV-2 spike peptides, obtained before COVID-19 vaccination. This receptor was obtained from a human donor who received a COVID-19 vaccine. The CDR3 region has the DNA TGTGCCAGCAGCTTATACCGCTCTGGAAACACCATATATTTT. Protein: CASSLYRSGNTIYF.